The 21 T cell receptor beta chains reported below all come from one sample, sequenced in a study of human T cells and chemical hapten exposure. MiXCR, run by TCRdb on the RACE reads, gives a single entry per CDR3 protein. The table has 80,000 to 100,000 distinct CDR3 sequences, around 8.8% seen once; the top ten hold about 3.1%. The time point is: healthy volunteer bleed at 2 weeks. Total RNA extraction was carried out from unfractionated whole blood. The sequencing sample was made of whole blood. Source of these receptors: a female donor in good health. Some clones in this sample may be carry-over from other donors' samples.

There are many counts of this clonotype. The chain is built from TRBV4-1 and TRBJ1-6; 8 nucleotides line up with TRBD1. J lost 13 bases, V lost 4 bases, and 15 bases had no gene match. The CDR3 is made up of 16 amino acids. CDR1 is MGHRA, CDR2 YSYEKL, per germline. The DNA for the CDR3 is TGCGCCAGCAGCCCCCAGTCCGGGACAGGCGGTTCCCCCCTCCACTTT. This sequence encodes CASSPQSGTGGSPLHF.

The table lists this clonotype with many counts. V and J are TRBV6-5 and TRBJ2-7; 9 bases agree with TRBD2. Germline assignment: CDR1 MNHEY and CDR2 SVGAGI. J was trimmed by 5 bases and V by 6 bases; bases with no gene match: 5. The length of the CDR3 is 13 residues. DNA for the CDR3: TGTGCCAGCAGAGGTAGCGGGAGACACGAGCAGTACTTC. Protein sequence: CASRGSGRHEQYF.

This clonotype was counted only a few times. The CDR3 DNA follows: TGCAGCGTTTGGCGGGAGGGCTACGAGCAGTACTTC. Translated: CSVWREGYEQYF. The chain uses TRBV29-1 and TRBJ2-7; 9 bases fit TRBD2. Germline trimming cut 5 bases from V and 3 bases from J; bases unmatched to any gene: 2. This CDR3 spans 12 amino acids. CDR1 and CDR2 (germline): SQVTM, ANQGSEA.

The chain couples TRBV28 to TRBJ1-1, with no clear D. In germline, CDR1 is MDHEN, CDR2 SYDVKM. This CDR3 is 12 amino acids long. The V end lost 4 bases, the J end lost 0 bases, and 3 bases lay between the germline ends. In nucleotides, the CDR3 is TGTGCCAGCAGTTGGGTGAACACTGAAGCTTTCTTT. Translating it yields CASSWVNTEAFF.

The chain links TRBV30 to TRBJ1-3; D gene uncertain. The ends were cut back, 1 base at V and 0 bases at J, with 13 bases in the middle. In germline, CDR1 is GTSNPN, CDR2 SVGIG (reference sequence). This CDR3 is 16 amino acids long. The CDR3 nucleotides are TGTGCCTGGAGTGATCTCGGACGAACCTCTGGAAACACCATATATTTT. Protein sequence: CAWSDLGRTSGNTIYF.

This clonotype has more than one count but fewer than ten. The chain carries TRBV6-1 and TRBJ1-6; D is uncertain. The CDR3 spans 14 residues. V lost 2 bases and J lost 9, with 11 bases in between. Germline-derived CDR1 and CDR2 are MNHNS and SASEGT. The CDR3 region is CASSEMGSGSPLHF. CDR3 DNA sequence: TGTGCCAGCAGTGAAATGGGGTCAGGTTCACCCCTCCACTTT.

This clonotype was observed a handful of times. The rearrangement links TRBV24-1 to TRBJ2-3, with 9 bases matching TRBD2. Per the germline V gene, CDR1 is KGHDR and CDR2 is SFDVKD. The CDR3 is made up of 16 amino acids. The trim removed 4 bases at V and 4 bases at J, leaving 8 bases unmatched. In DNA, the CDR3 is TGTGCCACCAGTGACCGTGGCGGGAGGGACCCAGATACGCAGTATTTT. Translated, it gives CATSDRGGRDPDTQYF.

This clonotype was seen more than once but under ten times. This chain uses TRBV4-3 with TRBJ2-1, with TRBD2 identical over 8 bases. Trimming took 0 bases from V and 1 from J; bases not matched to a gene: 8. The CDR3 runs 18 residues. CDR1 and CDR2 (germline): LGHNA, YSLEER. DNA of the CDR3: TGCGCCAGCAGCCAAGATGGGGATCTAGCGGGTTCCTACAATGAGCAGTTCTTC. Amino acid sequence: CASSQDGDLAGSYNEQFF.

This clonotype was recorded a few times. V is TRBV7-9 and J is TRBJ1-1; D not resolved. Germline values: CDR1 SEHNR, CDR2 FQNEAQ (reference sequence). The CDR3 covers 12 residues. Trimming took 1 base from V and 7 from J, leaving 7 bases between them. The CDR3 sequence is CASSLEGDEAFF. CDR3 nucleotides: TGTGCCAGCAGCTTAGAGGGTGATGAAGCTTTCTTT.

This clonotype was seen repeatedly, ten times or more. The chain is built from TRBV7-9 and TRBJ1-6; tentatively, D is TRBD1 (5 bases). The V end lost 0 bases, the J end lost 3 bases, and 21 bases lay between the germline ends. Germline V gives CDR1 SEHNR, CDR2 FQNEAQ (reference sequence). The CDR3 sequence is 20 residues long. CDR3 region: CASSLAIALGPDGYNSPLHF. The CDR3 bases are TGTGCCAGCAGCTTAGCGATTGCTTTGGGACCGGACGGCTATAATTCACCCCTCCACTTT. Full variable domain (outside the CDR3, taken from reference TRBV7-9 and TRBJ1-6): DTGVSQNPRHKITKRGQNVTFRCDPISEHNRLYWYRQTLGQGPEFLTYFQNEAQLEKSRLLSDRFSAERPKGSFSTLEIQRTEQGDSAMYLCASSLAIALGPDGYNSPLHFGNGTRLTVT.

The chain links TRBV2 to TRBJ1-6; tentatively, D is TRBD1 (5 bases). The CDR3 contains 14 residues. Germline V gene sequence: CDR1 SNHLY, CDR2 FYNNEI. The germline V and J ends were trimmed by 7 bases and 7 bases, with 14 bases remaining between them. The CDR3 loop reads CASILVRGNSPLHF. As DNA, the CDR3 is TGTGCCAGCATCCTCGTCCGGGGGAATTCACCCCTCCACTTT.

The chain couples TRBV6-5 to TRBJ2-3; the D is unclear. The CDR3 sequence is 11 residues long. Trimming removed 2 bases from V and 8 bases from J, with 5 bases in between. Germline lookup yields CDR1 MNHEY and CDR2 SVGAGI. CDR3 DNA sequence: TGTGCCAGCAGTTACCATGGTACGCAGTATTTT. This codes for CASSYHGTQYF.

This clonotype was found a few times. CDR3 nucleotides: TGTGCCAGCAGCCCCCGCCAGACCTGGACAGGGGGCAATGGCTACACCTTC. Translation: CASSPRQTWTGGNGYTF. The chain combines TRBV7-2 with TRBJ1-2; 11 bases line up with TRBD1. This CDR3 is built from 17 residues. Per the germline V gene, CDR1 is SGHTA and CDR2 is FQGNSA. The trim removed 5 bases at V and 6 bases at J, leaving 14 bases unmatched.

This clonotype came up a few times. The chain has TRBV12-3 or TRBV12-4 and TRBJ2-5, with D perhaps matching TRBD1 (5 bases). Trimming removed 6 bases at V and 5 bases at J, with 16 bases between. This CDR3 contains 14 residues. The CDR3 DNA reads TGTGCCAGCAGCCCGGGCTCCCCAGGGGAGACCCAGTACTTC. Its protein is CASSPGSPGETQYF.

This clonotype was seen repeatedly, ten times or more. The chain is built from TRBV4-1 and TRBJ2-5; TRBD2 matches 7 bases. CDR1 and CDR2 from the germline V gene are MGHRA and YSYEKL. Germline trimming cut 4 bases from V and 3 bases from J; bases unmatched to any gene: 5. The CDR3 covers 14 residues. The CDR3 region has the DNA TGCGCCAGCAGCCCCCTCGGGACTAAAGAGACCCAGTACTTC. Translation gives CASSPLGTKETQYF.

In this sample, this clonotype turned up many times. The J gene is TRBJ1-1, the V gene TRBV29-1, with 7 bases matching TRBD1. V lost 4 bases to trimming and J lost 5 bases; unmatched junction nucleotides: 10. The germline gives CDR1 SQVTM, CDR2 ANQGSEA. This CDR3 has 14 residues. In DNA, the CDR3 is TGCAGCGTTGGGTACAGGGGCCAGGGAACTGAAGCTTTCTTT. Its protein product is CSVGYRGQGTEAFF.

This clonotype showed up many times. V usage is TRBV20-1 and J usage is TRBJ2-7; no clear D gene. The V gene's germline CDR1 is DFQATT and CDR2 SNEGSKA (reference sequence). The CDR3 spans 11 residues. The V end was cut by 6 bases, the J end by 7 bases, with 13 bases between. The CDR3 is CSAPRYVEQYF. The CDR3 DNA is TGCAGTGCCCCTCGATACGTTGAGCAGTACTTC.

The chain joins TRBV29-1 to TRBJ1-1; no reliable D call. Looked up from germline, CDR1 is SQVTM and CDR2 is ANQGSEA. This CDR3 has 13 residues. V was trimmed by 8 bases and J by 2 bases, leaving 15 bases between them. The CDR3 loop is CSLMAGRNTEAFF. DNA of the CDR3: TGCAGCTTAATGGCGGGGAGAAACACTGAAGCTTTCTTT.

At least ten counts were recorded for this clonotype. CDR3 amino acids: CASSRPGTSMNTEAFF. The CDR3 DNA reads as TGTGCCAGCAGCCGTCCCGGGACATCCATGAACACTGAAGCTTTCTTT. This rearrangement joins TRBV21-1 to TRBJ1-1; no DNA check was done on the table's D call, TRBD1. TRBV21-1 is termed a pseudogene. The CDR3 runs 16 residues.

This clonotype was detected ten times or more. The chain recombines TRBV14 with TRBJ2-1; 11 nucleotides match TRBD2. This CDR3 is 15 amino acids long. The germline gives CDR1 SGHDN, CDR2 FVKESK. V shed 8 bases and J 3 bases; nucleotides not matched to a gene: 6. The CDR3: CASGSTSGVYNEQFF. The CDR3 DNA is TGTGCCAGCGGGTCGACTAGCGGGGTCTACAATGAGCAGTTCTTC.

The V call is TRBV10-3, the J call TRBJ2-3; maybe TRBD1 (6 bases). Trimming pared 10 bases from V and 6 bases from J, leaving 11 bases between. Germline CDR1 reads ENHRY; CDR2 reads SYGVKD. The CDR3 is made up of 11 amino acids. The CDR3 spells CATTGTDTQYF. DNA of the CDR3: TGTGCCACCACAGGGACCGATACGCAGTATTTT.